These 18 T cell receptor beta chains were all obtained from the same sample, sequenced in a study of graft-versus-host responses after intestinal transplantation. Using immunoSEQ multiplex PCR, the repertoire was profiled, and TCRdb retains in-frame clones only, with some absent. This table holds some 90,000 clones, around 92% found once. For these receptors, no antigen is known. Here the sequenced sample was unstimulated CD8+ T cells sorted from spleen or lymph node cells, taken before transplant. These receptors came from a human donor who was the organ donor for an intestinal transplant.

The CDR3 nucleotides read TGTGCCAGCAGTCCACTACGACAGATGATGAACACTGAAGCTTTCTTT. Protein sequence: CASSPLRQMMNTEAFF. The chain links TRBV27 to TRBJ1-1; D perhaps matches TRBD1 (5 bases). The CDR3 consists of 16 residues. Trimming stripped 5 bases from V and 0 bases from J, with 16 bases between. The germline V gene encodes CDR1 MNHEY and CDR2 SMNVEV (reference sequence).

The chain is built from TRBV28 and TRBJ1-4, with a possible D match to TRBD1 (6 bases). CDR3 length: 15 residues. Germline assignment: CDR1 MDHEN and CDR2 SYDVKM. V was clipped by 7 bases and J by 9 bases, with 21 bases between them. The CDR3 spells CASKYREGGNQKLFF. Written as DNA, the CDR3 is TGTGCCAGCAAATACAGGGAGGGCGGCAATCAAAAACTGTTTTTT.

This clone was recorded a few times. The chain links TRBV4-1 to TRBJ2-7, with D possibly being TRBD1 (5 bases). Germline assignment: CDR1 MGHRA and CDR2 YSYEKL. The CDR3 length is 15 residues. The V gene lost 0 bases and the J gene lost 3 bases, with 12 bases spanning the gap. The chain's CDR3 is CASSQDKGVGYEQYF. The CDR3 DNA follows: TGCGCCAGCAGCCAAGATAAAGGGGTGGGCTACGAGCAGTACTTC.

The chain is built from TRBV27 and TRBJ1-1; no reliable D call. V was cut by 1 base and J by 0 bases, with 9 bases left in between. This CDR3 contains 15 residues. Germline V gives CDR1 MNHEY, CDR2 SMNVEV (reference sequence). The CDR3 here is CASSLFYSLNTEAFF. The CDR3 nucleotides read TGTGCCAGCAGTTTATTTTACAGTCTGAACACTGAAGCTTTCTTT.

The chain links TRBV18 to TRBJ2-1; 9 bases match TRBD2. CDR1 KGHSH and CDR2 LQKENI come from the germline V gene. V shed 3 bases, J shed 3 bases, and the junction held 9 bases outside the gene matches. This CDR3 has 17 amino acids. CDR3 loop: CASSPQELAGLYNEQFF. CDR3 nucleotide sequence: TGTGCCAGCTCACCTCAAGAACTAGCGGGCCTCTACAATGAGCAGTTCTTC.

J is TRBJ2-1 and V is TRBV7-8; TRBD2 might be the D (7 bases). The germline gives CDR1 SGHVS, CDR2 FQNEAQ. The CDR3 loop spans 15 amino acids. Trimming left V 1 base short and J 7 bases short, with 14 bases between. The CDR3, as DNA: TGTGCCAGCAGCTTAGTAGTGGGGGGGCGGAATGAGCAGTTCTTC. This gives the protein CASSLVVGGRNEQFF.

This rearrangement joins TRBV28 to TRBJ2-7, with 8 bases lining up with TRBD1. This CDR3 region has 15 residues. J lost 3 bases, V lost 5 bases, and 9 bases had no gene match. Germline CDR1 reads MDHEN; CDR2 reads SYDVKM. In DNA, the CDR3 is TGTGCCAGCAGTAACACCGGGACAGGAGTCTACGAGCAGTACTTC. Its translation: CASSNTGTGVYEQYF.

This chain joins TRBV7-8 and TRBJ2-5; the D is unclear. Judging by the DNA end, TRBJ2-7 fits better; the J call may be wrong. The CDR3 consists of 17 residues. Per germline, CDR1 SGHVS and CDR2 FQNEAQ. This CDR3 reads CASSSTLFDGPHYEQYF. In DNA, the CDR3 is TGTGCCAGCAGCTCAACGCTTTTCGACGGTCCCCACTACGAGCAGTACTTC.

This clone showed up just once. The rearrangement uses TRBV7-9 and TRBJ1-6; 10 nucleotides agree with TRBD1. The CDR3 is 15 residues long. Trimming cost V 3 bases and J 7 bases; bases outside gene matches: 3. Germline CDR1 SEHNR, CDR2 FQNEAQ (reference sequence). CDR3 in DNA: TGTGCCAGCAGCTTGATGGGACAGGGGAATTCACCCCTCCACTTT. Protein sequence: CASSLMGQGNSPLHF.

J is TRBJ2-7 and V is TRBV11-2, with 9 bases that match TRBD1. Germline CDR1 SGHAT, CDR2 FQNNGV. J gave up 6 bases and V 4 bases, and 7 bases lay outside the gene matches. This CDR3 is 14 amino acids long. The CDR3, as DNA: TGTGCCAGCAGCTGCTGCGGGACAGGGATCGAGCAGTACTTC. Amino acids: CASSCCGTGIEQYF.

The J gene is TRBJ1-2, the V gene TRBV6-1; maybe TRBD1 (6 bases). There are 14 residues in the CDR3. Trimming cost V 6 bases and J 4 bases, with 15 bases left between them. CDR1 and CDR2 from the germline V gene are MNHNS and SASEGT. CDR3 amino acids: CASRVQGMAYGYTF. CDR3 nucleotides: TGTGCCAGCAGAGTACAGGGTATGGCCTATGGCTACACCTTC.

This chain links TRBV19 with TRBJ1-1; no reliable D call. The CDR3 is 15 amino acids. The ends were cut back, 5 bases at V and 1 base at J, with 14 bases in the middle. CDR1 is LNHDA and CDR2 is SQIVND in the germline V gene (reference sequence). The CDR3 region is CASSQFGVGNTEAFF. CDR3 coding DNA: TGTGCCAGTAGTCAGTTCGGGGTCGGGAACACTGAAGCTTTCTTT.

CDR3 residues: CASGGGYGYTF. The CDR3 nucleotides are TGTGCCAGCGGGGGCGGCTATGGCTACACCTTC. The V call is TRBV7-8, the J call TRBJ1-2; a weak D match, TRBD1 (6 bases). This CDR3 has 11 amino acids. Looked up from germline, CDR1 is SGHVS and CDR2 is FQNEAQ. Trimming stripped 8 bases from V and 4 bases from J, with 8 bases between. Together with reference TRBV7-8 and TRBJ1-2, the CDR3 gives the full variable domain: GAGVSQSPRYKVAKRGQDVALRCDPISGHVSLFWYQQALGQGPEFLTYFQNEAQLDKSGLPSDRFFAERPEGSVSTLKIQRTQQEDSAVYLCASGGGYGYTFGSGTRLTVV.

The chain recombines TRBV7-8 with TRBJ1-2; TRBD1 might be the D (5 bases). V lost 5 bases to trimming and J lost 2 bases, with 18 bases between them. Looked up from germline, CDR1 is SGHVS and CDR2 is FQNEAQ. This CDR3 spans 16 amino acids. The CDR3 DNA sequence: TGTGCCAGCAGCGAAAGGGGCCACCGTGGAAACTATGGCTACACCTTC. Translated, it gives CASSERGHRGNYGYTF.

The V gene is TRBV6-6, the J gene TRBJ1-2; 8 bases are a match to TRBD1. In germline, CDR1 is MNHNY, CDR2 SVGAGI (reference sequence). CDR3 length equals 14 residues. J lost 4 bases, V lost 4 bases, and 5 bases had no gene match. CDR3 in amino acids: CASSSQGAPYGYTF. The CDR3 coding sequence is TGTGCCAGCAGTTCTCAGGGGGCCCCCTATGGCTACACCTTC.

V usage is TRBV7-6 and J usage is TRBJ1-1, with TRBD1 identical over 10 bases. The CDR3 is made up of 16 amino acids. The V gene's germline CDR1 is SGHVS and CDR2 FNYEAQ. The J segment lost 3 bases and the V segment lost 5 bases, leaving 9 bases of the junction unmatched. DNA of the CDR3: TGTGCCAGCAGCCCTCGTTGGGGACAGGGGTACACTGAAGCTTTCTTT. Its protein product is CASSPRWGQGYTEAFF.

This chain's CDR3 is CASSQGGSEQFF. The CDR3 region has the DNA TGTGCCAGCAGTCAAGGGGGATCGGAGCAGTTCTTC. J is TRBJ2-1 and V is TRBV13; possible D gene TRBD1, 6 bases. V was shortened by 6 bases and J by 10 bases, with 13 bases between the two germline ends. CDR1 is PRHDT and CDR2 is FYEKMQ in the germline V gene (reference sequence). This CDR3 contains 12 residues.

This clone has only one observation. V is TRBV6-1 and J is TRBJ2-1; D might be TRBD2 (6 bases). The germline V gene encodes CDR1 MNHNS and CDR2 SASEGT. CDR3 size: 16 residues. Trimming stripped 0 bases from V and 3 bases from J, with 12 bases between. Here the CDR3 DNA reads TGTGCCAGCAGTGAAGCGCGGGGCTTATACTACAATGAGCAGTTCTTC. This translates into CASSEARGLYYNEQFF.